What follows describes a single TCR beta chain. Here immunoSEQ multiplex PCR was the method, and the copy in TCRdb shows in-frame clones only, minus some. The sample holds millions of clones, 85% to 95% seen once. The sample originates from a study of shared clonotypes between healthy human individuals. V shed 2 bases and J 1 base; nucleotides not matched to a gene: 7. From germline, CDR1 is SGHNT and CDR2 YYREEE (reference sequence). The CDR3 runs to 16 residues. V is TRBV5-4 and J is TRBJ1-1, with 8 bases lining up with TRBD1. The clonotype comes from a man between 18 and 35 years old in good health. Material: naive CD4+ T cells sorted from blood. Subset reported: CD45RA+ positively selected. The CDR3 loop reads CASSFPTGEANTEAFF. CDR3 DNA: TGTGCCAGCAGCTTTCCGACAGGGGAGGCGAACACTGAAGCTTTCTTT.